The T cell receptor (beta chain) under discussion was sequenced for a study of T cell changes during pregnancy in multiple sclerosis. The length of the CDR3 is 13 residues. Per germline, CDR1 SGHTA and CDR2 FQGNSA. V was shortened by 5 bases and J by 3 bases, with 9 bases between the two germline ends. The method was immunoSEQ multiplex PCR; TCRdb's version includes in-frame clones alone and lacks a portion of them. The profile shows approximately 70,000 clones, about 91% of them singletons. The sample here was peripheral blood, taken after pregnancy. The sequence was obtained from a female donor with multiple sclerosis, enrolled in a pregnancy study. V and J are TRBV7-2 and TRBJ2-3; D is unresolved. This chain's CDR3 is CASSTAPTDTQYF. The CDR3 DNA is TGTGCCAGCAGCACAGCTCCGACAGATACGCAGTATTTT.